The TCR beta chain described here comes from a study of T cell repertoires in aging, cancer and after chemotherapy. Looking at the study overall: Repeat sampling of healthy donors over several months to years showed clear clonal overlap.

Peripheral blood genomic DNA, not sorted cells or RNA, was the template. Whole-study results and caveats: Median generation probability rose over the chemotherapy interval in each cancer cohort, suggesting rebound thymic output. Healthy donors lost TCR diversity with age mainly through richness, cancer patients through richness and evenness.

J lost 10 bases, V lost 5 bases, and 10 bases had no gene match. This CDR3 is built from 13 residues. Germline CDR1 reads SGHVS; CDR2 reads FNYEAQ. Multiplex touch-down PCR with TRB-A/B primers amplified rearranged V-D-J TRB sequences. MiXCR, applied by TCRdb to the multiplex PCR reads, yields one record per CDR3 protein. The sample holds under 15,000 distinct CDR3 sequences; under 35% are singletons and the top ten take about 9.5%. Worth noting for this clonotype: Its specificity is not known.

J is TRBJ1-2 and V is TRBV7-6; TRBD1 matches at 7 bases. The sequencing sample was made of blood. The source of this sequence is a human donor in good health. The donor label of this sample is uncertain. CDR3 coding DNA: TGTGCCAGCAGCCCTCAAAATACAGGGGTCTACACCTTC. Translating gives CASSPQNTGVYTF. Together with reference TRBV7-6 and TRBJ1-2, the CDR3 gives the full variable domain: GAGVSQSPRYKVTKRGQDVALRCDPISGHVSLYWYRQALGQGPEFLTYFNYEAQQDKSGLPNDRFSAERPEGSISTLTIQRTEQRDSAMYRCASSPQNTGVYTFGSGTRLTVV.